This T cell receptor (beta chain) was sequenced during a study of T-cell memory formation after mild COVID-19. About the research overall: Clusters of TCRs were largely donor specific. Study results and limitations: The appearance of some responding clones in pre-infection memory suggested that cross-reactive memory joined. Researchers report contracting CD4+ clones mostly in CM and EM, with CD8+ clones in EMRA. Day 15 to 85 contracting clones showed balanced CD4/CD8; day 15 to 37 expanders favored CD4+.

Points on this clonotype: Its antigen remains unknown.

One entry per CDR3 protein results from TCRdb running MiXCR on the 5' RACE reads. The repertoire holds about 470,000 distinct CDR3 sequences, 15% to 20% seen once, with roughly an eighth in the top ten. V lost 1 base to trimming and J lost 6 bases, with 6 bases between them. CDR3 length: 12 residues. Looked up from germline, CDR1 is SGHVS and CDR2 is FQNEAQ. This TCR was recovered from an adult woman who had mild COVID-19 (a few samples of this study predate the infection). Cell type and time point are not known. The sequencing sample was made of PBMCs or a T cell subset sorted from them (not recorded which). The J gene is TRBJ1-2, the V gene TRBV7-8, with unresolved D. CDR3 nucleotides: TGTGCCAGCAGCTTAGGGGTTGATGGCTACACCTTC. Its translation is CASSLGVDGYTF.